The T cell receptor beta chain described here comes from a study of shared clonotypes between healthy human individuals. The authors sequenced unsorted PBMC DNA on ten immunoSEQ deep assay plates. The method was immunoSEQ multiplex PCR; TCRdb's version includes in-frame clones alone and lacks a portion of them. The repertoire includes fewer than 700,000 clones, 70% to 80% of them detected once, and around 12% sits in the top ten. The V and J ends lost 0 bases and 0 bases respectively, with 8 bases between them. Germline-derived CDR1 and CDR2 are SGDLS and YYNGEE. The CDR3 runs to 15 residues. All donors were Caucasian adults living in Nashville, Tennessee.

The V call is TRBV9, the J call TRBJ2-3; no clear D. The receptor was isolated from a woman between 40 and 55 years old in good health. Some clones in this sample may be carry-over from other donors' samples. Source material: PBMCs. The CDR3: CASSVEKSSTDTQYF. CDR3 nucleotide sequence: TGTGCCAGCAGCGTAGAGAAGTCTAGCACAGATACGCAGTATTTT.